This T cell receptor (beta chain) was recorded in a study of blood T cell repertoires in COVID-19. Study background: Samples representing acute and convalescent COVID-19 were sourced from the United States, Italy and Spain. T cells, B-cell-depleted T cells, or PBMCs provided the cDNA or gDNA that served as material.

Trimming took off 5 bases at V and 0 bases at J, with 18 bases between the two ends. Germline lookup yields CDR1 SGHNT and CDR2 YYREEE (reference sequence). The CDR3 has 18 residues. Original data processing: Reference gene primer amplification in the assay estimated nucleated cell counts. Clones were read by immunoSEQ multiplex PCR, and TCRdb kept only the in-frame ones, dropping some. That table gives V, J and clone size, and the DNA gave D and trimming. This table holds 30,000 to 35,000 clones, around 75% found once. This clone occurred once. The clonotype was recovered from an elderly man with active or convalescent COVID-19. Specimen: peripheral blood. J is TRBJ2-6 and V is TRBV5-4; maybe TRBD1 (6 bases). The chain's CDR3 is CASSSGTSLHSGANVLTF. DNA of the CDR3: TGTGCCAGCAGTTCCGGGACATCACTACACTCTGGGGCCAACGTCCTGACTTTC.